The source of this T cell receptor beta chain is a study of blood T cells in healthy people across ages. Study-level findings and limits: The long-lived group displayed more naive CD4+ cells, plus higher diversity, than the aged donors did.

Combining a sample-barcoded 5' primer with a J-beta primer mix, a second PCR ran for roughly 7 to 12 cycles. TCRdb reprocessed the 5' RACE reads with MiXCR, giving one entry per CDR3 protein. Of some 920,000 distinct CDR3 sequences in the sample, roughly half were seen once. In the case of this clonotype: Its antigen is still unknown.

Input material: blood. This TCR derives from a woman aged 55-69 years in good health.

The CDR3 spells CASSYHAGTSGSVLYNEQFF. Written as DNA, the CDR3 is TGTGCCAGCAGTTACCATGCTGGGACTAGCGGGTCCGTTCTTTACAATGAGCAGTTCTTC. V and J are TRBV6-2 or TRBV6-3 and TRBJ2-1, with TRBD2 identical over 12 bases. The CDR3 has 20 residues. The V segment lost 2 bases and the J segment 4 bases; nucleotides outside the gene matches: 15. Germline V gene data show CDR1 as MNHEY and CDR2 as SVGEGT.